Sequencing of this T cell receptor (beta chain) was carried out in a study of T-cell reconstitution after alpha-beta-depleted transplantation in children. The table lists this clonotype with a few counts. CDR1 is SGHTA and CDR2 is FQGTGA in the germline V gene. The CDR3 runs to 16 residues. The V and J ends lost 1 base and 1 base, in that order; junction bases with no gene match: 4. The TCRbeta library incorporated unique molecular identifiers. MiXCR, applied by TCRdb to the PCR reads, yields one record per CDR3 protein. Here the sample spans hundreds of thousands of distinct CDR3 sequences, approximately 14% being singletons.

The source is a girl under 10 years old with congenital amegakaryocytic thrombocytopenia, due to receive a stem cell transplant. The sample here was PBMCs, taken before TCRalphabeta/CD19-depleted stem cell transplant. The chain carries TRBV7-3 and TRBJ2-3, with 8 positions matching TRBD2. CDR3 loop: CASSLIPGLGTDTQYF. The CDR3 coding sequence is TGTGCCAGCAGCTTAATTCCGGGACTAGGCACAGATACGCAGTATTTT.